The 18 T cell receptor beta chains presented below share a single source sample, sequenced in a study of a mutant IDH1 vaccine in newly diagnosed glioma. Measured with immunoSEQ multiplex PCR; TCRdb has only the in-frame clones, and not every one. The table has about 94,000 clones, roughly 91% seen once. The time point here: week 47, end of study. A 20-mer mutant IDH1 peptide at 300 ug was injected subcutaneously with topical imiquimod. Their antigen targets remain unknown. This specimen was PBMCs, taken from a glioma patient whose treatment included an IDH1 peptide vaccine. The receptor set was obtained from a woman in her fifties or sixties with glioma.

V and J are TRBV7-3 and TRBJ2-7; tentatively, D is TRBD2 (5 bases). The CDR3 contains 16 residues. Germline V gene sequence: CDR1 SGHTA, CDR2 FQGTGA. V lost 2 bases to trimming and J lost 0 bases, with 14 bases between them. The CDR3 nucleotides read TGTGCCAGCAGCTTATCAGCGGTTTCTAGCTCCTACGAGCAGTACTTC. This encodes CASSLSAVSSSYEQYF.

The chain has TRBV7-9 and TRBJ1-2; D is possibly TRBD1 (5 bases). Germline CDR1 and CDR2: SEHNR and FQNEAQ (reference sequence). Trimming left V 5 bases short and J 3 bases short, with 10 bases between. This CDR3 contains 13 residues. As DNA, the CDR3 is TGTGCCAGCAGCACCCGGGACGACTATGGCTACACCTTC. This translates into CASSTRDDYGYTF.

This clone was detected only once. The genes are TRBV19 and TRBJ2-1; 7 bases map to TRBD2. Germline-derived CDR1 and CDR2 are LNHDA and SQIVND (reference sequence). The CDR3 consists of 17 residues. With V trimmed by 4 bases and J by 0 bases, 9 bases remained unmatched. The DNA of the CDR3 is TGTGCCAGTAGTAACCCACTAGCGTCTAGCTCCTACAATGAGCAGTTCTTC. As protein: CASSNPLASSSYNEQFF.

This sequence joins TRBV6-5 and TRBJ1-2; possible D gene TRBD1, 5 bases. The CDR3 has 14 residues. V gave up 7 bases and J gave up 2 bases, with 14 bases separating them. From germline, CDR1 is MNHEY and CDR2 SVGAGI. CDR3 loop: CASTQGRWNYGYTF. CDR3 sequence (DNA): TGTGCCAGCACCCAGGGACGGTGGAACTATGGCTACACCTTC.

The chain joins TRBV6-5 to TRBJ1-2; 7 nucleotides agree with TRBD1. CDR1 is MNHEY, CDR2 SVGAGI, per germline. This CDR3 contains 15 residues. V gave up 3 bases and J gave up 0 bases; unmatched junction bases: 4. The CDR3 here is CASSYTTGTNYGYTF. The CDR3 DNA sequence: TGTGCCAGCAGTTATACGACAGGGACTAACTATGGCTACACCTTC.

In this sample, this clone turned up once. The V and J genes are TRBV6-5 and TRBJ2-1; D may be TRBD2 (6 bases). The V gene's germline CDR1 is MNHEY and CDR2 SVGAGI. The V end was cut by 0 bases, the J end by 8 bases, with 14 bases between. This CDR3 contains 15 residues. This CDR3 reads CASSYSSAGGYEQFF. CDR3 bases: TGTGCCAGCAGTTACTCTTCGGCCGGAGGGTATGAGCAGTTCTTC.

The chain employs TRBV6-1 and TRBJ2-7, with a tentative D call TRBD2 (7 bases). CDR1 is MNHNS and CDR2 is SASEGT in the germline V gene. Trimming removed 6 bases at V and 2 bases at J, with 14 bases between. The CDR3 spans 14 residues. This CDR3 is CASSRGLLAYEQYF. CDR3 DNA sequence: TGTGCCAGCAGCAGGGGACTATTAGCCTACGAGCAGTACTTC.

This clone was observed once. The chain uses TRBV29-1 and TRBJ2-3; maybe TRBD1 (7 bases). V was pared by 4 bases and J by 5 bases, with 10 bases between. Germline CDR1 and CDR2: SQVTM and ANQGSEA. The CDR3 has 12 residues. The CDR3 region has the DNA TGCAGCGTTGGCCAGGGGGGAGATACGCAGTATTTT. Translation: CSVGQGGDTQYF.

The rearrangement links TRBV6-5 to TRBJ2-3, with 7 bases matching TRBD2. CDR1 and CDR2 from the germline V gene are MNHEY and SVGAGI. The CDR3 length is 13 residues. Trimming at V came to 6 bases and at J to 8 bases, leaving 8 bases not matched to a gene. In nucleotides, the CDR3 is TGTGCCAGCAGGACGGGGGGAGGGAGTACGCAGTATTTT. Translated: CASRTGGGSTQYF.

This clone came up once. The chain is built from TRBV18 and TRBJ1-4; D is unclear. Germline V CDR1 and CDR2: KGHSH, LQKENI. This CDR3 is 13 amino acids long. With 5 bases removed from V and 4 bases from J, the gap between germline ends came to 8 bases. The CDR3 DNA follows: TGTGCCAGCTCAGCGCAATATAATGAAAAACTGTTTTTT. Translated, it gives CASSAQYNEKLFF.

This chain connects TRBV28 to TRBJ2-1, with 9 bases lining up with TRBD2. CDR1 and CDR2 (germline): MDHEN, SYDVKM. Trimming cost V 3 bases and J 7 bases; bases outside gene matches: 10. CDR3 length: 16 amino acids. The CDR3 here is CASSFSGLAGRNEQFF. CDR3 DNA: TGTGCCAGCAGTTTTTCGGGACTAGCAGGAAGGAATGAGCAGTTCTTC.

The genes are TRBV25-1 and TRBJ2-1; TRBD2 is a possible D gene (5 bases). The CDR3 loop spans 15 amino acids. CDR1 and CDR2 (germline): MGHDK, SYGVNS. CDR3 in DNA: TGTGCGACACAGCCTATTCGGGATAAGTACAATGAGCAGTTCTTC. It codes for CATQPIRDKYNEQFF.

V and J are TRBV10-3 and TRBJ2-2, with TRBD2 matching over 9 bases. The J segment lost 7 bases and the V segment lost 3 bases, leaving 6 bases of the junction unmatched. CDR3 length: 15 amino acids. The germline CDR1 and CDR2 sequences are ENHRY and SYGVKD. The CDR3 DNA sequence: TGTGCCATCAGTGACCAGCGGGAGGCCGGCGGGGAGCTGTTTTTT. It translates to CAISDQREAGGELFF.

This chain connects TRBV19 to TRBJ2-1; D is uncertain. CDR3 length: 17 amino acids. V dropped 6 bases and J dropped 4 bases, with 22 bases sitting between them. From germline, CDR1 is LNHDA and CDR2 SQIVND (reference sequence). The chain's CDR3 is CASRVGLGRDSYNEQFF. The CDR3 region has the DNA TGTGCCAGTAGAGTCGGTCTCGGGCGAGATTCTTACAATGAGCAGTTCTTC.

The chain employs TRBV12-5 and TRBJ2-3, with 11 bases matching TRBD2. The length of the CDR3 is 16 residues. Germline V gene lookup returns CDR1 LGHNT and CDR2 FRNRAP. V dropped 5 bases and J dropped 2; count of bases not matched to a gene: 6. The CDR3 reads CASGPGTSGFTDTQYF. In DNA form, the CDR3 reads TGTGCTAGTGGTCCCGGGACTAGCGGCTTCACAGATACGCAGTATTTT.

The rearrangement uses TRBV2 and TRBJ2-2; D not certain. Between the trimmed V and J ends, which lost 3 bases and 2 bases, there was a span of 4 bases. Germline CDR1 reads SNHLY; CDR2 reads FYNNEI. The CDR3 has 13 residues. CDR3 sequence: CASSDGNTGELFF. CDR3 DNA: TGTGCCAGCAGTGACGGCAACACCGGGGAGCTGTTTTTT. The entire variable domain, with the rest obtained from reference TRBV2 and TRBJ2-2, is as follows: EPEVTQTPSHQVTQMGQEVILRCVPISNHLYFYWYRQILGQKVEFLVSFYNNEISEKSEIFDDQFSVERPDGSNFTLKIRSTKLEDSAMYFCASSDGNTGELFFGEGSRLTVL.

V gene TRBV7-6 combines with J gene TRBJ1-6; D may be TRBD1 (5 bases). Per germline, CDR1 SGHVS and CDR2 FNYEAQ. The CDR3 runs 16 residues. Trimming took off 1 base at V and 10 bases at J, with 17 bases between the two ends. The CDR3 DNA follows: TGTGCCAGCAGCTTAGAGGGGACGGGCGGGCGGTCACCCCTCCACTTT. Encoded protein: CASSLEGTGGRSPLHF.

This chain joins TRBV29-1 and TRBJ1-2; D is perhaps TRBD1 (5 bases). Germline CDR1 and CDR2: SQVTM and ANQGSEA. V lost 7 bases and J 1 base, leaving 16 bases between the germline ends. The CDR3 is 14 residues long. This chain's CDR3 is CSGRTGRHNYGYTF. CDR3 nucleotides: TGCAGCGGGCGAACGGGACGCCATAACTATGGCTACACCTTC.